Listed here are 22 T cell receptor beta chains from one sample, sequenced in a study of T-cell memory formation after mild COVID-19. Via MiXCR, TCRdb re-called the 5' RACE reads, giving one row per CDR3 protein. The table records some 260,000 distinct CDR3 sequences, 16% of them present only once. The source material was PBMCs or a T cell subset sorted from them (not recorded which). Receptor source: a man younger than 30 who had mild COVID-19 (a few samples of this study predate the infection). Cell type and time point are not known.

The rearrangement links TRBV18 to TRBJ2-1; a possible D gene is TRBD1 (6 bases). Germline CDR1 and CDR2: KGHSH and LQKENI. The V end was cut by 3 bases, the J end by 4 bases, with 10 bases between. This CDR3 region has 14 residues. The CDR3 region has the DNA TGTGCCAGCTCACCCTCACAGGGTTACAATGAGCAGTTCTTC. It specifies CASSPSQGYNEQFF.

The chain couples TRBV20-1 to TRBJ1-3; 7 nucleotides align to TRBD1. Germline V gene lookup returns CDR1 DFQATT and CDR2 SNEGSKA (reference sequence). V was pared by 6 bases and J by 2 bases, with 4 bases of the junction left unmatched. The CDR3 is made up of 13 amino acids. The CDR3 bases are TGCAGTGCCCCAACAGGGGCTGGAAACACCATATATTTT. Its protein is CSAPTGAGNTIYF.

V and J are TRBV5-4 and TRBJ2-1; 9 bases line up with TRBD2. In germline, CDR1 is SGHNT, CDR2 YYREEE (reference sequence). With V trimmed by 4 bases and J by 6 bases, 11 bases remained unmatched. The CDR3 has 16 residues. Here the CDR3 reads CASSPPGTSWSNEQFF. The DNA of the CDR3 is TGTGCCAGCAGCCCCCCCGGGACTAGCTGGTCCAATGAGCAGTTCTTC.

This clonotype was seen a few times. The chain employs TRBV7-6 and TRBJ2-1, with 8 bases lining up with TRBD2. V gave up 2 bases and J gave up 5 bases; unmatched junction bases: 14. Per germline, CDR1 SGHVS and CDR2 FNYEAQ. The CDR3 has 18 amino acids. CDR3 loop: CASSLLGEVSGAHNEQFF. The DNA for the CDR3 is TGTGCCAGCAGCTTATTGGGGGAGGTTAGCGGGGCACACAATGAGCAGTTCTTC.

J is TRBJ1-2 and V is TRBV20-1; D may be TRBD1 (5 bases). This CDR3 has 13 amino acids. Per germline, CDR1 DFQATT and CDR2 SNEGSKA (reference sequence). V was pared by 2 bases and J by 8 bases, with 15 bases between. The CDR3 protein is CSARSPGGRGYTF. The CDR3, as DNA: TGCAGTGCTAGATCGCCGGGGGGAAGAGGCTACACCTTC.

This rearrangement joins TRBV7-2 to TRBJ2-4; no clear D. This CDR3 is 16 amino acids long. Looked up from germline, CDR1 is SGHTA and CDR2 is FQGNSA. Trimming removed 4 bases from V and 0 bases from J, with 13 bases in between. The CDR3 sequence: CASSSTVSLAKNIQYF. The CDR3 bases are TGTGCCAGCAGCTCCACAGTTTCCCTAGCCAAAAACATTCAGTACTTC.

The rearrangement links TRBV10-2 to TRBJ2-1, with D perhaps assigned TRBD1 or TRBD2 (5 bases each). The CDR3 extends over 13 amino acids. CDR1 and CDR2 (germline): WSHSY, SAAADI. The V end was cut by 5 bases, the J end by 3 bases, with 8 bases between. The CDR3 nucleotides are TGCGCCAGCAGTTGGGGGAGCTACAATGAGCAGTTCTTC. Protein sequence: CASSWGSYNEQFF.

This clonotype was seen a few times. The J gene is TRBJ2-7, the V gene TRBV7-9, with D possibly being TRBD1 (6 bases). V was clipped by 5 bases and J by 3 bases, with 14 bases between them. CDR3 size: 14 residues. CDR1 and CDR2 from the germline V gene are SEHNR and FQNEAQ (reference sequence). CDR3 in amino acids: CASSLIDRHYEQYF. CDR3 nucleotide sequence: TGTGCCAGCAGCCTAATTGACAGGCACTACGAGCAGTACTTC. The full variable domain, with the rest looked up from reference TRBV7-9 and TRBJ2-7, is DTGVSQNPRHKITKRGQNVTFRCDPISEHNRLYWYRQTLGQGPEFLTYFQNEAQLEKSRLLSDRFSAERPKGSFSTLEIQRTEQGDSAMYLCASSLIDRHYEQYFGPGTRLTVT.

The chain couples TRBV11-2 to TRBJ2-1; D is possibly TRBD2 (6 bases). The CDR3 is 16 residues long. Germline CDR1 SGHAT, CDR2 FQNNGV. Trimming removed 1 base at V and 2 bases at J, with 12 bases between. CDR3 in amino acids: CASSLVLLAAYNEQFF. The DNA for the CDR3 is TGTGCCAGCAGCTTAGTTCTACTAGCCGCCTACAATGAGCAGTTCTTC.

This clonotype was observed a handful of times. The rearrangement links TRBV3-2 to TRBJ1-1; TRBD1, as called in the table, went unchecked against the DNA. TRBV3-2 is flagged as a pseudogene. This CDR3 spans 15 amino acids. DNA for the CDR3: TGTGCCAGCAGCCGCCCCCGTGGGGGGCTGACTGAAGCTTTCTTT. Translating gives CASSRPRGGLTEAFF.

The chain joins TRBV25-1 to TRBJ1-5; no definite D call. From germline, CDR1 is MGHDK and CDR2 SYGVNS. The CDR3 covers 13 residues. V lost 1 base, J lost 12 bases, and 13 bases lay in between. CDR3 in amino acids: CASSESPRGRQHF. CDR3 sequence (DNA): TGTGCCAGCAGTGAATCCCCCAGAGGGCGCCAGCATTTT.

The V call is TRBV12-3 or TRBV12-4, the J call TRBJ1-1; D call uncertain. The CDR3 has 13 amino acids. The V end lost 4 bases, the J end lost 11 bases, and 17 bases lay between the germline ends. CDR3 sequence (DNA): TGTGCCAGCAGTTATGATACGGTTCGGCTCGCTTTCTTT. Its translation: CASSYDTVRLAFF.

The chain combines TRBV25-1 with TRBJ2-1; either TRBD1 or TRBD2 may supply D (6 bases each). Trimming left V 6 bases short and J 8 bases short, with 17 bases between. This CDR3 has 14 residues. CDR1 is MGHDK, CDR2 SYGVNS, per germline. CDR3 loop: CASREGGSTHEQFF. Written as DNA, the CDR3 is TGTGCCAGCAGGGAGGGGGGTAGCACCCATGAGCAGTTCTTC.

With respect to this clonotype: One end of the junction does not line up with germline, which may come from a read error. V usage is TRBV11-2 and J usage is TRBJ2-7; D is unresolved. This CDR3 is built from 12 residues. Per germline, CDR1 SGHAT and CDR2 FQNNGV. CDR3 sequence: CASNLLGYEQYF. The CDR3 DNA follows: TGTGCCAGCAACTTATTGGGTTACGAGCAGTACTTC.

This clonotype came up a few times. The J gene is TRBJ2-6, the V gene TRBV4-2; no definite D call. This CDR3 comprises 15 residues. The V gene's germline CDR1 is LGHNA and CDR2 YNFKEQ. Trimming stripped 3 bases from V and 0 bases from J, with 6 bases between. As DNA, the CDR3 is TGTGCCAGCAGCCAGGGCCCCTCTGGGGCCAACGTCCTGACTTTC. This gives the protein CASSQGPSGANVLTF.

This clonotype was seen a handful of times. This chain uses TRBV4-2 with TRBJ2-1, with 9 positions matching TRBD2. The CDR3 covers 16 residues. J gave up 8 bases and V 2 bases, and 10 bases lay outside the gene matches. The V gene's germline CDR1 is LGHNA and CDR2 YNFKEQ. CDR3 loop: CASSQPAAAGGHEQFF. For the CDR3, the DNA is TGTGCCAGCAGCCAACCCGCGGCAGCGGGGGGCCATGAGCAGTTCTTC.

CDR3 bases: TGTGCCAGCAGCCCCCCAGCCACAGATACGCAGTATTTT. It encodes CASSPPATDTQYF. This chain uses TRBV7-3 with TRBJ2-3; D unclear. Germline values: CDR1 SGHTA, CDR2 FQGTGA. The V end was cut by 5 bases, the J end by 2 bases, with 8 bases between. The CDR3 sequence is 13 residues long. Full variable domain (rest looked up from reference TRBV7-3 and TRBJ2-3): GAGVSQTPSNKVTEKGKYVELRCDPISGHTALYWYRQSLGQGPEFLIYFQGTGAADDSGLPNDRFFAVRPEGSVSTLKIQRTERGDSAVYLCASSPPATDTQYFGPGTRLTVL.

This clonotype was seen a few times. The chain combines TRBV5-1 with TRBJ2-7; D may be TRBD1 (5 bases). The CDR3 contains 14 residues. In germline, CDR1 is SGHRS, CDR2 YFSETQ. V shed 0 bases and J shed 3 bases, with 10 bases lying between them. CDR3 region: CASSLARTGYEQYF. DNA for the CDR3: TGCGCCAGCAGCTTGGCCCGCACAGGCTACGAGCAGTACTTC.

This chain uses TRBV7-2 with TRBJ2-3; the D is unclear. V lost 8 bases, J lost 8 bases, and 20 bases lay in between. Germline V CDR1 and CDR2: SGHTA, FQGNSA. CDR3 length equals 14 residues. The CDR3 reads CASQPPRNLRTQYF. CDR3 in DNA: TGTGCCAGCCAACCCCCTCGTAATCTTCGTACGCAGTATTTT.

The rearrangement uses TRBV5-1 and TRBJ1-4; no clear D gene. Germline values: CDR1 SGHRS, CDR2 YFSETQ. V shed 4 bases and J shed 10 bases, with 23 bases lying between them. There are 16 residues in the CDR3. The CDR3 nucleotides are TGCGCCAGCAGCGCGGTTGGTGGAGGGCCCTATGCAAAACTGTTTTTT. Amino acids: CASSAVGGGPYAKLFF.

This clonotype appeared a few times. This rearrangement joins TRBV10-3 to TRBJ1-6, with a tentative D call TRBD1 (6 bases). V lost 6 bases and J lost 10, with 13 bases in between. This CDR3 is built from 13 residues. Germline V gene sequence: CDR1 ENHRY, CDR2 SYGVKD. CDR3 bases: TGTGCCATCAGACCCAGGGGAAACTCACCCCTCCACTTT. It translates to CAIRPRGNSPLHF.

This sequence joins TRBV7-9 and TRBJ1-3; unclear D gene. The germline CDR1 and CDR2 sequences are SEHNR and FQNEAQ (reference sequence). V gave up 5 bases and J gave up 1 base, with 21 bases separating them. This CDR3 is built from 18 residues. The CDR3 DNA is TGTGCCAGCAGCGGAAGGTTGGCGGGTCCCGATTCTGGAAACACCATATATTTT. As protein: CASSGRLAGPDSGNTIYF. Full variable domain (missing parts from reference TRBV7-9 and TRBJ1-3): DTGVSQNPRHKITKRGQNVTFRCDPISEHNRLYWYRQTLGQGPEFLTYFQNEAQLEKSRLLSDRFSAERPKGSFSTLEIQRTEQGDSAMYLCASSGRLAGPDSGNTIYFGEGSWLTVV.